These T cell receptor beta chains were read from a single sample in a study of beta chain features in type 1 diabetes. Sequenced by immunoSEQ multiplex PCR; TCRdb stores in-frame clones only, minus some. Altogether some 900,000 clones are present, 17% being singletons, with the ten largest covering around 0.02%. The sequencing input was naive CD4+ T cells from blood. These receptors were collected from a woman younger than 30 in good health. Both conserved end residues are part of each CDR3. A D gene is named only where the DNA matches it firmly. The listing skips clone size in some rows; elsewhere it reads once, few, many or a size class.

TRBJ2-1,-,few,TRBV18,CASSPSNEQFF,TGTGCCAGCTCACCAAGCAATGAGCAGTTCTTC
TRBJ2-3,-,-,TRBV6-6,CASSYGPPRKPDTQYF,TGTGCCAGCAGTTACGGTCCGCCCCGAAAACCAGATACGCAGTATTTT
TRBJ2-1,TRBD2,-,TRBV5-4,CASSLSPAGTYNEQFF,TGTGCCAGCAGCTTGTCTCCAGCGGGAACCTACAATGAGCAGTTCTTC
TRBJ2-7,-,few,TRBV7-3,CASSIRQAEPYEQYF,TGTGCCAGCAGCATCCGACAGGCCGAGCCGTACGAGCAGTACTTC
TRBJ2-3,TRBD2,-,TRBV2,CASAGTSVTDTQYF,TGTGCCAGCGCGGGGACTAGCGTCACAGATACGCAGTATTTT
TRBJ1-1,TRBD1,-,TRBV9,CASSARAQGITEAFF,TGTGCCAGCAGCGCACGAGCACAGGGGATCACTGAAGCTTTCTTT
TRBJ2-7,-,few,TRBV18,CASSQGGSSYEQYF,TGTGCCAGCTCACAAGGCGGCAGCTCCTACGAGCAGTACTTC
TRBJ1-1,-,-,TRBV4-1,CASSQEWWVSEAFF,TGCGCCAGCAGCCAAGAATGGTGGGTCTCTGAAGCTTTCTTT
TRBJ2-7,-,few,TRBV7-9,CASSLVYEQYF,TGTGCCAGCAGCTTAGTTTACGAGCAGTACTTC
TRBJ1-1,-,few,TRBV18,CASSPSWEDTEAFF,TGTGCCAGCTCACCATCTTGGGAGGACACTGAAGCTTTCTTT
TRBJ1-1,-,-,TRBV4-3,CASSQDPQPRGTEAFF,TGCGCCAGCAGCCAAGATCCCCAGCCCAGGGGCACTGAAGCTTTCTTT
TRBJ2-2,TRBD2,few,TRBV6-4,CARRTSGSCSSGELFF,TGTGCCAGACGGACTAGCGGGAGTTGTAGCTCCGGGGAGCTGTTTTTT
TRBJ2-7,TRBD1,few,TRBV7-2,CASSQSGTATYEQYF,TGTGCCAGCAGCCAGTCCGGGACAGCGACCTACGAGCAGTACTTC
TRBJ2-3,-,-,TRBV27,CASSLRQGNTDTQYF,TGTGCCAGCAGTTTACGCCAGGGCAACACAGATACGCAGTATTTT
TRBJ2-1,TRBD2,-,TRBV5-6,CASSSIAGNEQFF,TGTGCCAGCAGCTCCATAGCGGGGAACGAGCAGTTCTTC
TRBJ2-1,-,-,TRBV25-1,CASSPRTDNEQFF,TGTGCCAGCAGCCCTCGTACGGACAATGAGCAGTTCTTC
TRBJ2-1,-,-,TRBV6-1,CASSEFLGVDNEQFF,TGTGCCAGCAGTGAATTTCTAGGGGTTGACAATGAGCAGTTCTTC
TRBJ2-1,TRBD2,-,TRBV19,CASRPTRIDGRGNEQFF,TGTGCCAGTAGGCCGACCCGAATTGACGGGAGGGGGAATGAGCAGTTCTTC
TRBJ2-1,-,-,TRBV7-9,CASRSTDEQFF,TGTGCCAGCAGGTCGACAGATGAGCAGTTCTTC